This T cell receptor (beta chain) was sequenced during a study of T cell changes during pregnancy in multiple sclerosis. Clones were read by immunoSEQ multiplex PCR, and TCRdb kept only the in-frame ones, dropping some. The data contain 65,000 to 80,000 clones, around nine tenths of them singletons. This CDR3 is 15 amino acids long. Germline V gives CDR1 LNHDA, CDR2 SQIVND (reference sequence). Deletions cut 4 bases from V and 3 bases from J, with 16 bases between. The chain couples TRBV19 to TRBJ2-7; the D is unclear. The sequence was collected from a female donor with multiple sclerosis, enrolled in a pregnancy study. Specimen: CD4+ T cells from peripheral blood mononuclear cells, collected before pregnancy. In DNA, the CDR3 is TGTGCCAGTAGTAACCAGCGAGGAGATCTCTACGAGCAGTACTTC. It specifies CASSNQRGDLYEQYF.